These 5 T cell receptor beta chains were all obtained from the same sample, sequenced in a study of shared clonotypes between healthy human individuals. Positive CCR7 selection of CD45RO-negative cells yielded the naive CD8 cells, and terminally differentiated effector memory CD45RA+ cells were excluded. TCRdb's table, derived via immunoSEQ multiplex PCR, lists solely in-frame clones and lacks some. The data show more than 550,000 clones, around 92% seen once. Sequenced: naive CD8+ T cells sorted from blood. All receptors derive from a man in his thirties or forties in good health.

The rearrangement joins TRBV2 to TRBJ2-1, with D tentatively TRBD1 (5 bases). The CDR3 is 15 amino acids. Germline V lookup: CDR1 SNHLY, CDR2 FYNNEI. The germline V and J ends were trimmed by 4 bases and 1 base, with 11 bases remaining between them. The DNA for the CDR3 is TGTGCCAGCAGTGCCACCAGGGCTTCCTACAATGAGCAGTTCTTC. This encodes CASSATRASYNEQFF. Full variable domain (rest looked up from reference TRBV2 and TRBJ2-1): EPEVTQTPSHQVTQMGQEVILRCVPISNHLYFYWYRQILGQKVEFLVSFYNNEISEKSEIFDDQFSVERPDGSNFTLKIRSTKLEDSAMYFCASSATRASYNEQFFGPGTRLTVL.

V is TRBV6-4 and J is TRBJ2-1; no clear D. Germline values: CDR1 MRHNA, CDR2 SNTAGT. CDR3 length: 15 residues. V was pared by 3 bases and J by 1 base, with 10 bases between. The CDR3, as DNA: TGTGCCAGCAGTGAACAGTTATTTTCCTACAATGAGCAGTTCTTC. Residues: CASSEQLFSYNEQFF.

Worth noting for this clone: This CDR3 is also generated by other DNA sequences in the sample. The chain has TRBV4-1 and TRBJ2-1; D unresolved. This CDR3 is built from 13 residues. The V gene lost 4 bases and the J gene lost 0 bases, with 4 bases spanning the gap. Germline loops: CDR1 MGHRA, CDR2 YSYEKL. The CDR3, as DNA: TGCGCCAGCAGCCGGAGCTCCTACAATGAGCAGTTCTTC. It specifies CASSRSSYNEQFF.

The chain carries TRBV4-1 and TRBJ2-7, with TRBD2 matching 8 bases. Germline loops: CDR1 MGHRA, CDR2 YSYEKL. This CDR3 is 15 amino acids long. V trimming: 1 base; J trimming: 3 bases; junction bases outside the gene matches: 5. The CDR3 region is CASSQATSVYYEQYF. DNA of the CDR3: TGCGCCAGCAGCCAAGCGACTAGCGTATACTACGAGCAGTACTTC.

This clone was seen a handful of times. The chain joins TRBV19 to TRBJ1-5; D possibly corresponds to TRBD1 (5 bases). The germline CDR1 and CDR2 sequences are LNHDA and SQIVND (reference sequence). This CDR3 is built from 15 residues. Deletions cut 3 bases from V and 6 bases from J, with 15 bases between. In DNA, the CDR3 is TGTGCCAGTAGTATGGATTGGGGGTCCACTCAGCCCCAGCATTTT. This translates into CASSMDWGSTQPQHF.